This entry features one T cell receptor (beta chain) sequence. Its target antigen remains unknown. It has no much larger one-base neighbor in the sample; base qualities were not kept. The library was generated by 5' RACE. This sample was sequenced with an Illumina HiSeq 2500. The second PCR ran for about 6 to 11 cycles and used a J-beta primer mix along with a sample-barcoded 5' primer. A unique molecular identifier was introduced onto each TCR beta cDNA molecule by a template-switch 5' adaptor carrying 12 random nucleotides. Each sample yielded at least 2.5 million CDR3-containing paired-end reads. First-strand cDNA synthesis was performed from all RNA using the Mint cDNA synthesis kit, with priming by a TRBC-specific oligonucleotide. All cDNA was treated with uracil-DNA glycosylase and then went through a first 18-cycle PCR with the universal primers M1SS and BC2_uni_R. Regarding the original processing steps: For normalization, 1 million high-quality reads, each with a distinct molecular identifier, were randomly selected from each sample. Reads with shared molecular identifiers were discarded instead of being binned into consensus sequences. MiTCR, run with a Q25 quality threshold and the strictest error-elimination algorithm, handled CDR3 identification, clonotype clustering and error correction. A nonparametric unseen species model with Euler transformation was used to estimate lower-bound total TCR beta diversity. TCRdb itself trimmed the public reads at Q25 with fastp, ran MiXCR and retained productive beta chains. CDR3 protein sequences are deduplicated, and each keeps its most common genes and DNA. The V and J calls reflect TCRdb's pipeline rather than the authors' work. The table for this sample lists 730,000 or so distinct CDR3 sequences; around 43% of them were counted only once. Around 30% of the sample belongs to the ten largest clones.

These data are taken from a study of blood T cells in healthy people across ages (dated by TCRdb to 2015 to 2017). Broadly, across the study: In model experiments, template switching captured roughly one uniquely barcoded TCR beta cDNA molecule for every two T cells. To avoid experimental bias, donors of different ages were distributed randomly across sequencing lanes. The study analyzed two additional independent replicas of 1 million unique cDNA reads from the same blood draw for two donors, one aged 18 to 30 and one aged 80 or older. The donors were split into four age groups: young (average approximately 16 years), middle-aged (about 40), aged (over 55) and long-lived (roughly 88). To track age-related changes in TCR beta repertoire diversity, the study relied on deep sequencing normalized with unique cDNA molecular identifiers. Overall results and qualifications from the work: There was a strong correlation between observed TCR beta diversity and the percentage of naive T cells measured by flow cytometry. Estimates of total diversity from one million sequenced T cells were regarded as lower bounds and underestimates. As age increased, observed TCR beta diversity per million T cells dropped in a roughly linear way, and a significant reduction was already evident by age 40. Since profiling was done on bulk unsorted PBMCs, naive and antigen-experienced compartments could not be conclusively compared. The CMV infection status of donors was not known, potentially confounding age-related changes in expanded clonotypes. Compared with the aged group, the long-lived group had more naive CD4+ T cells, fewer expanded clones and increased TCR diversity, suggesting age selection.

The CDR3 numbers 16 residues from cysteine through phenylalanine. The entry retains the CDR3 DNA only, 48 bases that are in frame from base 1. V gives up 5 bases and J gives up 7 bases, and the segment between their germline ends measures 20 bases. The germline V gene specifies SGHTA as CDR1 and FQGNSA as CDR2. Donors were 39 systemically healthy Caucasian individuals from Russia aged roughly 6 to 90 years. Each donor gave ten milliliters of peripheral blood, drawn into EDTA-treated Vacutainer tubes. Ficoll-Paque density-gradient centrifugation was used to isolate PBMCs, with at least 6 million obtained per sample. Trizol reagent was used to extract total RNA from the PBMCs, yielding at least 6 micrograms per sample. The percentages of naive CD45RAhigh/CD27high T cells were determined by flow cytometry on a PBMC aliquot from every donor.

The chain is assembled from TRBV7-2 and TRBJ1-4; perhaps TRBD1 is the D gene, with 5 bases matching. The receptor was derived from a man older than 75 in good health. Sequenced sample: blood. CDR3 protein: CASSPEARGGGEKLFF. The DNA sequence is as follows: TGTGCCAGCAGCCCCGAGGCACGGGGGGGTGGTGAAAAACTGTTTTTT.